The T cell receptor beta chain under discussion was sequenced for a study of cytomegalovirus exposure and HLA in healthy donors. Findings and limits, study-wide: TCR sequences were mostly rare, though some public TCRs occurred in many donors. When presence/absence was analysed, sequencing depth was taken to be roughly uniform across donors. V- and J-gene trimming of TCR beta was linked (in a later analysis) to a missense DCLRE1C variant. A later analysis found most CMV-associated TCR beta chains apparently HLA-restricted.

PCR primers comprised 60 Vbeta and 13 Jbeta primers. This table comes from immunoSEQ multiplex PCR, and its TCRdb copy is limited to in-frame clones, with some not included. The table lists around 70,000 clones, 65% to 85% of them singletons. Notes on this clone: The antigen remains unidentified.

The CDR3 spans 15 residues. Trimming cost V 1 base and J 6 bases, with 16 bases left between them. The germline gives CDR1 MGHRA, CDR2 YSYEKL. Sequencing used PBMCs. The clonotype comes from a man in his fifties or sixties in good health and CMV-seropositive. The chain links TRBV4-1 to TRBJ2-7, with D possibly TRBD1 on 6 matching bases. This CDR3 reads CASSQVKDSLGEQYF. CDR3 DNA sequence: TGCGCCAGCAGCCAAGTTAAGGACAGTCTGGGCGAGCAGTACTTC.